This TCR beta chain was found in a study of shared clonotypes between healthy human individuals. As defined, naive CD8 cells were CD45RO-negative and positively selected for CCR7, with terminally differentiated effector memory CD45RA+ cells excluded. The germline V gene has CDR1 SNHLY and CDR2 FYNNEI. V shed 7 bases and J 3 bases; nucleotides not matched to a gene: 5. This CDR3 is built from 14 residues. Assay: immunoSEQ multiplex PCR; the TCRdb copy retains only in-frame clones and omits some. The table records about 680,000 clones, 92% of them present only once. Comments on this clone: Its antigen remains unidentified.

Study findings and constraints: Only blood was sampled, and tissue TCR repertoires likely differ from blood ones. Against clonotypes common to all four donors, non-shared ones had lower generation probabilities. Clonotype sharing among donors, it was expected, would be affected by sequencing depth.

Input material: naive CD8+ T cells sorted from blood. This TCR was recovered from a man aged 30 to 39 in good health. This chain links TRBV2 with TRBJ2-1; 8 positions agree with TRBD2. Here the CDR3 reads CASTWGTSYNEQFF. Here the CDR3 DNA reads TGTGCCAGCACCTGGGGGACTAGCTACAATGAGCAGTTCTTC.